These 27 T cell receptor beta chains came from one sample sequenced in a study of T cell responses to AZD1222 COVID-19 vaccine. Data came from immunoSEQ multiplex PCR; TCRdb stores just in-frame clones and leaves some out. The table has roughly 100,000 clones, around 89% seen once. This specimen was peripheral blood, taken on day 0 of AZD1222 vaccination. These receptors originate from an adult in good health.

The J gene is TRBJ2-1, the V gene TRBV6-1, with 10 bases identical to TRBD2. The ends lost 4 bases at V and 8 bases at J; junction bases unmatched: 2. Germline lookup yields CDR1 MNHNS and CDR2 SASEGT. This CDR3 comprises 13 residues. The DNA for the CDR3 is TGTGCCAGCAGTGTAGCGGGAGGAGATGAGCAGTTCTTC. As protein: CASSVAGGDEQFF.

The rearrangement uses TRBV7-9 and TRBJ2-3; D gene uncertain. The V and J ends lost 5 bases and 2 bases respectively, with 11 bases between them. Germline V gene sequence: CDR1 SEHNR, CDR2 FQNEAQ (reference sequence). This CDR3 has 14 residues. CDR3 residues: CASSQEIVTDTQYF. For the CDR3, the DNA is TGTGCCAGCAGCCAGGAAATCGTCACAGATACGCAGTATTTT.

The chain uses TRBV2 and TRBJ2-3, with D unresolved. V lost 1 base, J lost 3 bases, and 8 bases lay in between. The CDR3 consists of 14 residues. Germline V gene data show CDR1 as SNHLY and CDR2 as FYNNEI. The CDR3 DNA sequence: TGTGCCAGCAGTGAAGTTGGTAGGACAGATACGCAGTATTTT. It is translated as CASSEVGRTDTQYF.

This clone showed up just a few times. Because the CDR3's place on the DNA is in doubt, the DNA is left out and the CDR3 is given as listed by TCRdb. This rearrangement joins TRBV7-5 to TRBJ2-6; no check of the table's D call, TRBD2, against the DNA was made. TRBV7-5 is marked as a pseudogene. The CDR3 is 16 residues long, ends included. The CDR3 reads CVRSLGVGSGANVLTF.

The chain has TRBV11-2 and TRBJ2-2; D gene uncertain. Deletions cut 0 bases from V and 6 bases from J, with 8 bases between. The CDR3 loop spans 14 amino acids. From germline, CDR1 is SGHAT and CDR2 FQNNGV. In DNA form, the CDR3 reads TGTGCCAGCAGCTTAGAGATTTCGGCCGGGGAGCTGTTTTTT. This translates into CASSLEISAGELFF.

J is TRBJ1-6 and V is TRBV9, with a weak D call TRBD1 (6 bases). The CDR3 loop spans 14 amino acids. Trimming removed 3 bases at V and 6 bases at J, with 10 bases between. Germline values: CDR1 SGDLS, CDR2 YYNGEE. The CDR3 spells CASSERTVNSPLHF. In DNA form, the CDR3 reads TGTGCCAGCAGCGAACGGACAGTTAATTCACCCCTCCACTTT.

The rearrangement links TRBV7-2 to TRBJ2-7, with D unclear. Germline CDR1 is SGHTA and CDR2 is FQGNSA. Trimming cost V 2 bases and J 4 bases, with 6 bases left between them. The CDR3 is 12 residues long. CDR3 sequence: CASSLYRYEQYF. The CDR3 DNA sequence: TGTGCCAGCAGCTTATACCGATACGAGCAGTACTTC.

This chain connects TRBV11-3 to TRBJ2-5; 14 positions agree with TRBD2. The V segment lost 5 bases and the J segment 1 base; nucleotides outside the gene matches: 9. From germline, CDR1 is SGHNT and CDR2 YENEEA. The CDR3 consists of 18 residues. CDR3 sequence reads: CASSPGTSGRMAQETQYF. As DNA, the CDR3 is TGTGCCAGCAGCCCCGGGACTAGCGGGAGAATGGCCCAAGAGACCCAGTACTTC.

The rearrangement uses TRBV15 and TRBJ1-5; D is perhaps TRBD1 (5 bases). There are 15 residues in the CDR3. Trimming cost V 0 bases and J 3 bases, with 9 bases left between them. Germline V gene sequence: CDR1 LNHNV, CDR2 YYDKDF (reference sequence). CDR3 DNA sequence: TGTGCCACCAGCAGAGACACGGGGGACAATCAGCCCCAGCATTTT. Encoded protein: CATSRDTGDNQPQHF.

This clone has only one observation. The gene calls are TRBV27 and TRBJ2-7; maybe TRBD1 (6 bases). CDR1 MNHEY and CDR2 SMNVEV come from the germline V gene (reference sequence). V was pared by 1 base and J by 6 bases, with 10 bases between. This CDR3 contains 13 residues. The CDR3 sequence is CASSLYRAGEQYF. The CDR3 DNA reads as TGTGCCAGCAGTTTATACAGGGCGGGCGAGCAGTACTTC.

The V gene is TRBV6-5, the J gene TRBJ2-7, with 12 bases aligning to TRBD2. Germline loops: CDR1 MNHEY, CDR2 SVGAGI. This CDR3 comprises 15 residues. V was clipped by 5 bases and J by 4 bases; unmatched bases: 6. The chain's CDR3 is CASSLAGGPVYEQYF. The CDR3 bases are TGTGCCAGCAGTCTAGCGGGAGGGCCAGTTTACGAGCAGTACTTC.

The chain links TRBV21-1 to TRBJ2-2. TRBV21-1 is a known pseudogene. The CDR3 loop spans 15 amino acids. This CDR3 is CASSKLGPSHGELFF. The CDR3, as DNA: TGTGCCAGCAGCAAATTGGGACCCTCCCACGGGGAGCTGTTTTTT.

The chain carries TRBV10-3 and TRBJ2-3; possibly TRBD1 or TRBD2 for D (7 bases each). The CDR3 covers 14 residues. CDR1 and CDR2 (germline): ENHRY, SYGVKD. The V end lost 11 bases, the J end lost 2 bases, and 17 bases lay between the germline ends. The CDR3 nucleotides are TGTGCCGTCTCGGGGGGACAGAACACAGATACGCAGTATTTT. It specifies CAVSGGQNTDTQYF.

CDR3 loop: CASSVGGAAYGYTF. Written as DNA, the CDR3 is TGTGCCAGCAGCGTAGGGGGGGCTGCCTATGGCTACACCTTC. V usage is TRBV9 and J usage is TRBJ1-2; possibly TRBD1 for D (6 bases). Per germline, CDR1 SGDLS and CDR2 YYNGEE. Trimming removed 0 bases at V and 4 bases at J, with 10 bases between. The CDR3 extends over 14 amino acids.

This clone was observed once. The CDR3 region has the DNA TGTGCCAGCAGCTTAGCTGGACTAGAGGGGCAGTATTTT. Translated, it gives CASSLAGLEGQYF. The chain joins TRBV7-2 to TRBJ2-3, with 7 bases identical to TRBD2. Looked up from germline, CDR1 is SGHTA and CDR2 is FQGNSA. The CDR3 is 13 amino acids. The V gene end was trimmed by 0 bases and the J gene end by 11 bases; junction bases not matched to a gene: 5.

The chain combines TRBV19 with TRBJ1-2; D is unresolved. V was pared by 4 bases and J by 3 bases, with 12 bases between. This CDR3 contains 14 residues. Germline CDR1 and CDR2: LNHDA and SQIVND (reference sequence). In DNA, the CDR3 is TGTGCCAGTAGTAGGTCCGGCAGATACTATGGCTACACCTTC. As protein: CASSRSGRYYGYTF.

The chain carries TRBV19 and TRBJ1-5; D is possibly TRBD1 (5 bases). The CDR3 loop spans 14 amino acids. Trimming stripped 8 bases from V and 0 bases from J, with 11 bases between. CDR1 and CDR2 from the germline V gene are LNHDA and SQIVND (reference sequence). The DNA of the CDR3 is TGTGCCAGTGGCAGGGATCGTAGCAATCAGCCCCAGCATTTT. Protein: CASGRDRSNQPQHF. The complete variable domain, with remaining parts taken from reference TRBV19 and TRBJ1-5, reads DGGITQSPKYLFRKEGQNVTLSCEQNLNHDAMYWYRQDPGQGLRLIYYSQIVNDFQKGDIAEGYSVSREKKESFPLTVTSAQKNPTAFYLCASGRDRSNQPQHFGDGTRLSIL.

As DNA, the CDR3 is TGTGCCAGCATCTTGGGGGGATTCGAGCAGTACTTC. Translation: CASILGGFEQYF. V is TRBV2 and J is TRBJ2-7; the D gene is possibly TRBD2 (6 bases). This CDR3 region has 12 residues. Looked up from germline, CDR1 is SNHLY and CDR2 is FYNNEI. The V gene lost 7 bases and the J gene lost 6 bases, with 13 bases spanning the gap.

This clone occurred a few times. V usage is TRBV28 and J usage is TRBJ1-6, with 8 bases lining up with TRBD1. V lost 7 bases, J lost 4 bases, and 6 bases stayed unmatched. This CDR3 has 15 amino acids. The germline CDR1 and CDR2 sequences are MDHEN and SYDVKM. CDR3: CASTDRGFYNSPLHF. CDR3 DNA: TGTGCCAGCACTGACAGGGGATTTTATAATTCACCCCTCCACTTT. Supplemented by reference TRBV28 and TRBJ1-6, the full variable domain reads DVKVTQSSRYLVKRTGEKVFLECVQDMDHENMFWYRQDPGLGLRLIYFSYDVKMKEKGDIPEGYSVSREKKERFSLILESASTNQTSMYLCASTDRGFYNSPLHFGNGTRLTVT.

Only a few counts were recorded for this clone. The rearrangement joins TRBV10-3 to TRBJ1-5; 7 bases are a match to TRBD1. CDR3 size: 12 residues. With 8 bases clipped from V and 7 bases from J, the junction kept 5 bases outside the gene matches. The V gene's germline CDR1 is ENHRY and CDR2 SYGVKD. This CDR3 is CAIGQERQPQHF. The CDR3 DNA reads as TGTGCCATCGGACAGGAGCGCCAGCCCCAGCATTTT.

The gene calls are TRBV5-1 and TRBJ1-2; the D is unclear. Trimming removed 0 bases from V and 0 bases from J, with 15 bases in between. CDR3 length: 17 residues. Germline V gives CDR1 SGHRS, CDR2 YFSETQ. The CDR3 spells CASSLAGSVAANYGYTF. For the CDR3, the DNA is TGCGCCAGCAGCTTGGCGGGGTCAGTTGCAGCTAACTATGGCTACACCTTC.

This clone was detected only once. The chain uses TRBV11-2 and TRBJ2-1; D is perhaps TRBD1 or TRBD2 (5 bases each). The length of the CDR3 is 12 residues. V was cut by 6 bases and J by 9 bases, with 12 bases left in between. CDR1 and CDR2 from the germline V gene are SGHAT and FQNNGV. CDR3 nucleotides: TGTGCCAGCAGGGCTTTGAGGGGTGAGCAGTTCTTC. It encodes CASRALRGEQFF.

This chain connects TRBV27 to TRBJ1-4, with 10 bases identical to TRBD1. The V and J ends lost 3 bases and 8 bases, in that order; junction bases with no gene match: 9. CDR3 length: 16 residues. Germline CDR1 is MNHEY and CDR2 is SMNVEV (reference sequence). The CDR3 coding sequence is TGTGCCAGCAGTTTTCGGGACAGGGGATCGAACGAAAAACTGTTTTTT. Translating it yields CASSFRDRGSNEKLFF.

The V gene is TRBV19, the J gene TRBJ1-1, with D possibly TRBD1 on 6 matching bases. The V end lost 6 bases, the J end lost 0 bases, and 17 bases lay between the germline ends. The CDR3 contains 16 residues. Germline V CDR1 and CDR2: LNHDA, SQIVND (reference sequence). CDR3 residues: CASRLQGLGMNTEAFF. The DNA for the CDR3 is TGTGCCAGTAGGCTACAGGGATTAGGAATGAACACTGAAGCTTTCTTT.

The rearrangement links TRBV19 to TRBJ1-1; D is perhaps TRBD1 (5 bases). Trimming took off 4 bases at V and 6 bases at J, with 12 bases between the two ends. Germline CDR1 is LNHDA and CDR2 is SQIVND (reference sequence). The CDR3 has 13 amino acids. The CDR3 nucleotides read TGTGCCAGTAGTACTAATCCGGGACCTGAAGCTTTCTTT. Translating it yields CASSTNPGPEAFF.

The V gene is TRBV2, the J gene TRBJ1-5, with TRBD1 matching over 11 bases. CDR3 size: 16 residues. J lost 2 bases, V lost 7 bases, and 7 bases had no gene match. Germline-derived CDR1 and CDR2 are SNHLY and FYNNEI. The CDR3 spells CASTPGTGGGNQPQHF. CDR3 nucleotides: TGTGCCAGCACCCCCGGGACAGGGGGGGGCAATCAGCCCCAGCATTTT. The full variable domain, completed using reference TRBV2 and TRBJ1-5, is EPEVTQTPSHQVTQMGQEVILRCVPISNHLYFYWYRQILGQKVEFLVSFYNNEISEKSEIFDDQFSVERPDGSNFTLKIRSTKLEDSAMYFCASTPGTGGGNQPQHFGDGTRLSIL.

The rearrangement joins TRBV7-9 to TRBJ2-7; perhaps TRBD2 as D (5 bases). V dropped 6 bases and J dropped 0 bases, with 9 bases sitting between them. The length of the CDR3 is 13 residues. Per the germline V gene, CDR1 is SEHNR and CDR2 is FQNEAQ (reference sequence). The CDR3 region has the DNA TGTGCCAGCAGGGCGGGTAGCTCCTACGAGCAGTACTTC. Its translation is CASRAGSSYEQYF.